This T cell receptor (beta chain) was sequenced in a study of cytomegalovirus exposure and HLA in healthy donors. General study results and limits: It was reported in a later analysis that an Asian-associated ancestry cluster showed fewer N-insertions than the roughly 670-donor mean.

Vbeta (60) and Jbeta (13) primers were used in the PCR. Original processing methods: Around 80 million unique TCR beta chains, roughly 11 million of them shared, were counted by a later analysis. Sequenced by immunoSEQ multiplex PCR; TCRdb stores in-frame clones only, minus some. That table furnishes V, J and clone size, whereas the DNA furnished D and trimming. The table includes some 120,000 clones, roughly 75% detected once. Trimming took 4 bases from V and 0 from J, leaving 10 bases between them. CDR3 length: 14 amino acids. Per germline, CDR1 SGHDN and CDR2 FVKESK. On this clone itself: Its antigen is undetermined.

This chain uses TRBV14 with TRBJ2-7; D unresolved. This clonotype originated in a female donor in good health and CMV-seronegative. Specimen: PBMCs. CDR3 nucleotides: TGTGCCAGCAGCCGCAGCTCTAGCTCCTACGAGCAGTACTTC. Translating gives CASSRSSSSYEQYF.